The T cell receptor (beta chain) described here comes from a study of patients and donors after allogeneic stem cell transplantation. Each CDR3 protein is one row after TCRdb ran MiXCR on the RT-PCR reads. The sample has tens of thousands of distinct CDR3 sequences; around 46% are singletons. This CDR3 region has 15 residues. V was shortened by 6 bases and J by 4 bases, with 15 bases between the two germline ends. CDR1 and CDR2 from the germline V gene are MNHEY and SVGAGI. The sequenced material came from blood, either unsorted or a sorted T cell fraction (not recorded which). The sequence came from a human donor who was either an allogeneic HSCT recipient or a stem cell or donor lymphocyte infusion donor (not recorded which). It is not recorded whose cells these are; they may come from a transplant donor. This sequence joins TRBV6-5 and TRBJ2-2; D is unclear. CDR3 loop: CASRSLGQRTGELFF. The CDR3 DNA sequence: TGTGCCAGCAGATCTCTCGGCCAACGCACCGGGGAGCTGTTTTTT.